This entry is about one TCR beta chain. Its antigen remains unknown. The data stem from a study of shared clonotypes between healthy human individuals. Study results and limitations: On the whole, naive subsets had larger estimated richness than memory subsets had.

Only in-frame clones appear in the TCRdb table, and some are missing; sequencing was by immunoSEQ multiplex PCR. This sample yields approximately 1.5 million clones, of which approximately 98.5% are seen a single time; 0.36% belongs to the top ten. The sample comprised naive CD4+ T cells sorted from blood. Stated subset: CD45RA+ positively selected. The clonotype was recovered from a young man in good health.

In DNA form, the CDR3 reads TGTGCCAGCTCACCTGAGCGGGACACTGAAGCTTTCTTT. Amino acids: CASSPERDTEAFF. V and J are TRBV18 and TRBJ1-1; D is uncertain. Between the trimmed V and J ends, which lost 3 bases and 3 bases, there was a span of 8 bases. CDR3 length equals 13 residues. Germline CDR1 and CDR2: KGHSH and LQKENI.